These T cell receptor beta chains were read from a single sample in a study of blood T cell repertoires in COVID-19. Some clones are missing from TCRdb's copy, which holds only in-frame ones; the method was immunoSEQ multiplex PCR. This table has fewer than 350,000 clones, around four fifths appearing once. The sequencing sample was made of peripheral blood. These receptors were taken from a woman aged 45-65 years with active or convalescent COVID-19. The CDR3 runs from the conserved cysteine through the conserved F or W. Fields, in order: clone size, J gene, V gene, D gene, CDR3 DNA, CDR3 protein. A D gene is named only where the DNA matches it firmly. Some rows mark clone size as missing; the rest say once, few, many or name a class of expanded clone.

>-|TRBJ2-3|TRBV11-2|-
TGTGCCAGCAGCTTAGCGTTTAGTGGGACATCGAAACCAGATACGCAGTATTTT
CASSLAFSGTSKPDTQYF
>-|TRBJ1-2|TRBV19|TRBD1
TGTGCCAGTAGTATAGTTTCGGGACAGAACTATGGCTACACCTTC
CASSIVSGQNYGYTF
>-|TRBJ2-7|TRBV10-3|TRBD1
TGTGCCATCAGTGATAAGGGACAGGGCACCTACGAGCAGTACTTC
CAISDKGQGTYEQYF
>-|TRBJ2-1|TRBV29-1|TRBD2
TGCAGCGTTGCGAGCGGGAGTCCCAATGAGCAGTTCTTC
CSVASGSPNEQFF
>once|TRBJ2-3|TRBV15|-
TGTGCCACCAGGGGAACGGGAAGCACAGATACGCAGTATTTT
CATRGTGSTDTQYF
>-|TRBJ2-3|TRBV30|-
TGTGCCTGGACCCCTTGGAGGGAGGGGGCGCAGTATTTT
CAWTPWREGAQYF
>-|TRBJ1-4|TRBV14|-
TGTGCCAGCAGCGCCTGGACGGGATTGAATGAAAAACTGTTTTTT
CASSAWTGLNEKLFF
>-|TRBJ2-7|TRBV4-1|-
TGCGCCAGCAGCCAAGTTCTTAACAATCGGGCCTACGAGCAGTACTTC
CASSQVLNNRAYEQYF
>-|TRBJ2-5|TRBV5-1|TRBD2
TGCGCCAGCAGCTCTGGGGGAACGGGAGGGCTTATGGAAGAGACCCAGTACTTC
CASSSGGTGGLMEETQYF
>-|TRBJ2-1|TRBV28|TRBD2
TGTGCCAGCACCTCCCGGGGGGGACTGCGGCAAGTGTACAATGAGCAGTTCTTC
CASTSRGGLRQVYNEQFF
>few|TRBJ1-2|TRBV12-3/TRBV12-4|TRBD1
TGTGCCAGCCATGGGGACAGTAACTATGGCTACACCTTC
CASHGDSNYGYTF
>-|TRBJ2-1|TRBV20-1|-
TGCAGTGGGGGCGCTTACAATGAGCAGTTCTTC
CSGGAYNEQFF
>-|TRBJ1-4|TRBV15|-
TGTGCCACCGCCGACGGCGGGTTGGTAAGGTTTTTT
CATADGGLVRFF
>-|TRBJ1-5|TRBV29-1|TRBD1
TGCAGCGTTGAAGTACGCAGGGGGCTGAGCAATCAGCCCCAGCATTTT
CSVEVRRGLSNQPQHF
>few|TRBJ2-1|TRBV4-1|TRBD2
TGCGCCAGCAGCCGCATAGATATGGGACTAGCGGGAGACAATGAGCAGTTCTTC
CASSRIDMGLAGDNEQFF
>-|TRBJ2-7|TRBV7-9|-
TGTGCCAGCAGCGCCCCCAGACAGGCGCGCGACGAGCAGTACTTC
CASSAPRQARDEQYF
>once|TRBJ1-6|TRBV5-7|-
TGTGCCAGCAGCTCTAGAAAACGGGGGGCAAATTCACCCCTCCACTTT
CASSSRKRGANSPLHF